This paragraph reports one TCR beta chain. Its antigen is undetermined. The investigators sampled blood at baseline, at cycle 4 day 1, and at cycle 7 day 1. The data derive from a study of OX40 agonist ivuxolimab in advanced cancers. The CDR3 has 15 residues. The V and J ends lost 0 bases and 6 bases respectively, with 11 bases between them. Looked up from germline, CDR1 is ENHRY and CDR2 is SYGVKD. Overall study results and limits: Relative to CD4+, CD8+ T cells held more expanded clones on average.

Clones were read by immunoSEQ multiplex PCR, and TCRdb kept only the in-frame ones, dropping some. In the table there are about 60,000 clones, approximately 84% of which are singletons. The input for sequencing was CD4+ or CD8+ T cells sorted from blood, taken in a trial of the OX40 agonist ivuxolimab. The V call is TRBV10-3, the J call TRBJ2-2; D tentatively reads TRBD1 or TRBD2 (5 bases each). The sequence was collected from an adult with an advanced solid tumor such as melanoma, head and neck, liver or kidney cancer. The CDR3: CAISESGGSAGELFF. The CDR3 DNA reads as TGTGCCATCAGTGAGTCTGGGGGATCCGCCGGGGAGCTGTTTTTT.